Included here is one TCR beta chain sequence, with context. The antigen remains undetermined. V was cut by 1 base and J by 4 bases, with 11 bases left in between. The CDR3 totals 14 residues. Germline V gives CDR1 SGHTS, CDR2 YDEGEE. Here immunoSEQ multiplex PCR was the method, and the copy in TCRdb shows in-frame clones only, minus some. Among some 240,000 clones listed, about four fifths were seen once. The sample comes from a study of Tregs in tolerant kidney transplant recipients. Findings of the study overall: Validation in larger populations is needed because few patients were studied.

Material: CD4+ T cells from blood. The sequence was obtained from a human donor in good health. V gene TRBV5-8 combines with J gene TRBJ1-1; perhaps TRBD1 as D (5 bases). This chain's CDR3 is CASSLPRAPTEAFF. DNA for the CDR3: TGTGCCAGCAGCTTGCCCAGGGCTCCCACTGAAGCTTTCTTT.